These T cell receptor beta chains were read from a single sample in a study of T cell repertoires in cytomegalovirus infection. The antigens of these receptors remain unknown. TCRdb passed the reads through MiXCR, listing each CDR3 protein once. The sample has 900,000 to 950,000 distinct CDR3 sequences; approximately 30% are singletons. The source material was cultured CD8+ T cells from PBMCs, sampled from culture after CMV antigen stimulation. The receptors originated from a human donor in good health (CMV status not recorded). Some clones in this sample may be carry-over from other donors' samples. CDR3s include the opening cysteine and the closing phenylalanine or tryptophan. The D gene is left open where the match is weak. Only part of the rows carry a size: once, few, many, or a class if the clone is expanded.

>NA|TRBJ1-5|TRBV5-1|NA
CASSLGDDPNQPQHF
TGCGCCAGCAGCTTGGGGGATGACCCCAATCAGCCCCAGCATTTT
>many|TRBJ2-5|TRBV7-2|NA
CASSLGVPQYF
TGTGCCAGCAGCTTAGGAGTACCCCAGTACTTC
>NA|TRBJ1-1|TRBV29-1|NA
CSVPVGPRAFF
TGCAGCGTCCCAGTGGGGCCTCGAGCTTTCTTT
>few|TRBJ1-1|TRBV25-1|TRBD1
CASIERKQGSTEAFF
TGTGCCAGCATTGAAAGAAAACAGGGGAGCACTGAAGCTTTCTTT
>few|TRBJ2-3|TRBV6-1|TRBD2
CASRRTSGGTDTQYF
TGTGCCAGCAGACGCACTAGCGGGGGGACAGATACGCAGTATTTT
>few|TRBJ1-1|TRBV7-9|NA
CASSSYREIMNTEAFF
TGTGCCAGCAGCTCCTACAGGGAAATCATGAACACTGAAGCTTTCTTT
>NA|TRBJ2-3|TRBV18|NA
CASSPGATDTQYF
TGTGCCAGCTCACCAGGGGCCACAGATACGCAGTATTTT
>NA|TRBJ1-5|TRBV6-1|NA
CASSEAVYRATEEPQHF
TGTGCCAGCAGTGAAGCTGTATACAGGGCTACCGAAGAACCCCAGCATTTT
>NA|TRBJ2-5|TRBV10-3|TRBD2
CAISPGLAGDQETQYF
TGTGCCATCAGTCCCGGACTAGCGGGGGACCAAGAGACCCAGTACTTC
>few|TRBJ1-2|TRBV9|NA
CASSVARGTNYGYTF
TGTGCCAGCAGCGTAGCTAGAGGCACTAACTATGGCTACACCTTC
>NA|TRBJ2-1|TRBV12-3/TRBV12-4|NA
CASSFRDFNEQFF
TGTGCCAGCAGTTTCCGGGACTTCAATGAGCAGTTCTTC
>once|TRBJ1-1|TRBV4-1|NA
CASSPRGSLGTEAFF
TGCGCCAGCAGCCCAAGGGGCAGTTTAGGCACTGAAGCTTTCTTT
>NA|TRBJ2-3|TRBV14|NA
CASSRGGRPDTQYF
TGTGCCAGCAGCCGAGGTGGACGTCCAGATACGCAGTATTTT
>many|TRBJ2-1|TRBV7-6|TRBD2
CASSLAGGVGNEQFF
TGTGCCAGCAGCTTAGCGGGGGGGGTAGGCAATGAGCAGTTCTTC
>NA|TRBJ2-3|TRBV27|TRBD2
CASSLLTSGGATDTQYF
TGTGCCAGCAGTTTACTCACTAGCGGGGGGGCAACAGATACGCAGTATTTT
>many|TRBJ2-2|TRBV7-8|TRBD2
CASSTPGGMITGELFF
TGTGCCAGCAGCACTCCGGGAGGGATGATAACCGGGGAGCTGTTTTTT
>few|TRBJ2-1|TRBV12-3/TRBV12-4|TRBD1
CASRSGGPFNEQFF
TGTGCCAGCAGGTCAGGGGGTCCCTTCAATGAGCAGTTCTTC
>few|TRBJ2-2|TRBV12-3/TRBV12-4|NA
CASRSTGNTGELFF
TGTGCCAGCAGATCTACAGGGAACACCGGGGAGCTGTTTTTT
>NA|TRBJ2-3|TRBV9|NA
CASSRGQSTADTQYF
TGTGCCAGCAGCAGAGGGCAGTCCACGGCAGATACGCAGTATTTT
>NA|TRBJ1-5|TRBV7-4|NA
CASSLGDTQHF
TGTGCCAGCAGCTTAGGGGACACCCAGCATTTT
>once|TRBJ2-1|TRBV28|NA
CVSSLYLAIYNEQFF
TGTGTCAGCAGTTTATATCTAGCCATTTACAATGAGCAGTTCTTC
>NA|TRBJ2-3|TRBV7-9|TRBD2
CVSSSATSGGSDTQYF
TGTGTCAGCAGCTCCGCGACTAGCGGGGGGTCTGATACGCAGTATTTT
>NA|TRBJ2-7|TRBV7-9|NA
CASSAVFGDSVPVEQYF
TGTGCCAGCAGCGCCGTGTTTGGGGATTCGGTCCCCGTCGAGCAGTACTTC
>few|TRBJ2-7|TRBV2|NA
CASGRTTVRDEQYF
TGTGCCAGCGGTCGGACCACTGTTAGGGACGAGCAGTACTTC
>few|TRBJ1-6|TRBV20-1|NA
CSARDRESYNSPLHF
TGCAGTGCTAGAGACAGGGAGTCCTATAATTCACCCCTCCACTTT
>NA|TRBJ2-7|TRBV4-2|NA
CASSLNLGSYEQYF
TGTGCCAGCAGCCTGAATCTCGGCTCCTACGAGCAGTACTTC
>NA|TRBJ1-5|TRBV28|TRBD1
CASSPPGQGTQPQHF
TGTGCCAGCAGTCCCCCGGGACAGGGAACTCAGCCCCAGCATTTT
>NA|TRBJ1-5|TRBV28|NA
CASSIRGARRQPQHF
TGTGCCAGCAGTATACGGGGGGCTCGGCGTCAGCCCCAGCATTTT
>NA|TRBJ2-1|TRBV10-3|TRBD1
CAISGQGTPNEQFF
TGTGCCATCAGTGGACAGGGGACCCCCAATGAGCAGTTCTTC
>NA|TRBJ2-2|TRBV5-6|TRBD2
CASSTPSILAGGPTTGELFF
TGTGCCAGCAGCACACCTTCTATCCTAGCGGGGGGGCCGACCACCGGGGAGCTGTTTTTT
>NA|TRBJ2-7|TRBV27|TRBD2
CASSPPGGGYEQYF
TGTGCCAGCAGTCCACCGGGCGGGGGCTACGAGCAGTACTTC
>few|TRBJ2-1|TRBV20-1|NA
CSARPWDNEQFF
TGCAGTGCTAGGCCCTGGGACAATGAGCAGTTCTTC
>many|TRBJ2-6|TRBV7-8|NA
CASSLSSRSGANVLTF
TGTGCCAGCAGCTTATCTTCCCGCTCTGGGGCCAACGTCCTGACTTTC
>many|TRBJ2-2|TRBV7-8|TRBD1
CASSFTGGGLSTGELFF
TGTGCCAGCAGCTTCACAGGGGGCGGATTGAGCACCGGGGAGCTGTTTTTT
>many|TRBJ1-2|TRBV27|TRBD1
CASSTPGQIANYGYTF
TGTGCCAGCAGCACGCCGGGACAGATAGCTAACTATGGCTACACCTTC
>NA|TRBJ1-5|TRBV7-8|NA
CASSFPWQPQHF
TGTGCCAGCAGCTTTCCCTGGCAGCCCCAGCATTTT
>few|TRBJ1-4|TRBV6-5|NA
CASSYYSGANEKLFF
TGTGCCAGCAGTTACTACTCGGGCGCTAATGAAAAACTGTTTTTT
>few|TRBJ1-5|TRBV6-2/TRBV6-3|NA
CASSYNRAQHF
TGTGCCAGCAGTTACAACCGGGCCCAGCATTTT
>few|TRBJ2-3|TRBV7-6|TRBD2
CASSLLAGGIDTQYF
TGTGCCAGCAGCCTCTTAGCGGGGGGCATAGATACGCAGTATTTT
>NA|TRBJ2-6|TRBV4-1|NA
CASSQDRGFGANVLTF
TGCGCCAGCAGCCAAGATCGGGGCTTTGGGGCCAACGTCCTGACTTTC
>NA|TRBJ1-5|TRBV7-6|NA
CANSLPGSGKPQHF
TGTGCCAACAGCTTACCAGGGTCAGGGAAGCCCCAGCATTTT
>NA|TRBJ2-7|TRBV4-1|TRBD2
CASSQAMSGIYEQYF
TGCGCCAGCAGCCAAGCAATGAGCGGGATCTACGAGCAGTACTTC
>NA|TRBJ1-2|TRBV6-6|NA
CASSGTRSYGYTF
TGTGCCAGCAGTGGGACTAGGAGCTATGGCTACACCTTC
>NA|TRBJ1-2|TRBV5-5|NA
CASSLDMPKNYGYTF
TGTGCCAGCAGCTTGGATATGCCAAAGAACTATGGCTACACCTTC
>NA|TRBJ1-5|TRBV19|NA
CASNHQPQHF
TGTGCCAGTAATCATCAGCCCCAGCATTTT
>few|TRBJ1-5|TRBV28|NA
CASSSGQSWGNQPQHF
TGTGCCAGCAGTTCCGGACAGTCTTGGGGCAATCAGCCCCAGCATTTT
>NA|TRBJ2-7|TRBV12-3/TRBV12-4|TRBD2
CASSHRLAGVSYEQYF
TGTGCCAGCAGTCACAGACTAGCGGGGGTCTCCTACGAGCAGTACTTC
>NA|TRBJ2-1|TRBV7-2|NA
CASSPAAGAGYEQFF
TGTGCCAGCAGCCCAGCGGCAGGGGCCGGCTATGAGCAGTTCTTC
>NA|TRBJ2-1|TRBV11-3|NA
CASSPSPRNEQFF
TGTGCCAGCAGCCCTTCGCCCCGTAATGAGCAGTTCTTC